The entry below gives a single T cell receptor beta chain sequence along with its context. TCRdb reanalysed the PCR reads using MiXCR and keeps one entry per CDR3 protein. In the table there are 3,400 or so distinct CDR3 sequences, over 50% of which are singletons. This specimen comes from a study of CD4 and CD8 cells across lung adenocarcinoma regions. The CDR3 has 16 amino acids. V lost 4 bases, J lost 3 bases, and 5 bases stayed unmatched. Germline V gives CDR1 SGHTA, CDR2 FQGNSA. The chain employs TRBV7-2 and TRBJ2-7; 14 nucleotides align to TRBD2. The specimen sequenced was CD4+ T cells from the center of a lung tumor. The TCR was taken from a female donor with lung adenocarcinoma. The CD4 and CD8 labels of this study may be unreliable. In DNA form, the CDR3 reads TGTGCCAGCAGCTCCAAGGGGACTAGCGGGGGCTACGAGCAGTACTTC. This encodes CASSSKGTSGGYEQYF.